The 16 T cell receptor beta chains presented below share a single source sample, sequenced in a study of CD8 T cells in ankylosing spondylitis. TCRdb passed the 5' RACE reads through MiXCR, listing each CDR3 protein once. The sample yields just under 350,000 distinct CDR3 sequences, roughly 14% seen once. The sample was blood, either unsorted or a sorted T cell fraction (not recorded which). All receptors come from a male donor with ankylosing spondylitis or in good health (not recorded which).

This clonotype was detected many times. V is TRBV29-1 and J is TRBJ2-1, with D tentatively TRBD1 or TRBD2 (6 bases each). CDR1 SQVTM and CDR2 ANQGSEA come from the germline V gene. V was cut by 7 bases and J by 5 bases, with 18 bases left in between. The CDR3 length is 14 residues. CDR3 nucleotides: TGCAGCGCCGAGGGGGGAACAGGGAACAATGAGCAGTTCTTC. This sequence encodes CSAEGGTGNNEQFF.

This sequence joins TRBV3-1 and TRBJ1-1; D might be TRBD1 (6 bases). The ends were cut back, 1 base at V and 6 bases at J, with 9 bases in the middle. CDR1 and CDR2 from the germline V gene are LGHDT and YNNKEL (reference sequence). The CDR3 consists of 13 residues. The DNA for the CDR3 is TGTGCCAGCAGCCAAGGTAGGGGGTCTGAAGCTTTCTTT. Translation gives CASSQGRGSEAFF.

The chain employs TRBV6-5 and TRBJ1-2; D call uncertain. CDR3 length equals 14 residues. From germline, CDR1 is MNHEY and CDR2 SVGAGI. The V and J ends lost 4 bases and 6 bases respectively, with 15 bases between them. The CDR3 DNA sequence: TGTGCCAGCAGTTCCCTGGAGGGTTTTAATGGCTACACCTTC. Amino acid sequence: CASSSLEGFNGYTF.

V usage is TRBV7-8 and J usage is TRBJ2-3, with D possibly matching TRBD1 (6 bases). V dropped 3 bases and J dropped 6 bases, with 16 bases sitting between them. The CDR3 runs to 15 residues. The germline gives CDR1 SGHVS, CDR2 FQNEAQ. CDR3 amino acids: CASSFQGIREDTQYF. The CDR3, as DNA: TGTGCCAGCAGCTTCCAGGGGATCCGAGAGGATACGCAGTATTTT.

The chain employs TRBV5-1 and TRBJ2-6; TRBD1 might be the D (6 bases). The V and J ends lost 5 bases and 2 bases respectively, with 11 bases between them. This CDR3 region has 15 residues. Germline lookup yields CDR1 SGHRS and CDR2 YFSETQ. In DNA form, the CDR3 reads TGCGCCAGCAGTTCTACAGGGCCTGGGGCCAACGTCCTGACTTTC. It translates to CASSSTGPGANVLTF.

This clonotype has more than one count but fewer than ten. The chain combines TRBV5-1 with TRBJ2-3; D is undetermined. Germline V lookup: CDR1 SGHRS, CDR2 YFSETQ. This CDR3 has 13 amino acids. The V end lost 0 bases, the J end lost 6 bases, and 8 bases lay between the germline ends. Written as DNA, the CDR3 is TGCGCCAGCAGCTTGGACGTCCGGGATACGCAGTATTTT. As protein: CASSLDVRDTQYF.

This clonotype occurred a few times. The chain joins TRBV18 to TRBJ2-1; the D is unclear. This CDR3 spans 16 amino acids. The germline CDR1 and CDR2 sequences are KGHSH and LQKENI. Between the trimmed V and J ends, which lost 1 base and 4 bases, there was a span of 14 bases. CDR3 DNA sequence: TGTGCCAGCTCACCACGGGCAGTTTCTGTTTACAATGAGCAGTTCTTC. Translated: CASSPRAVSVYNEQFF.

This clonotype showed up just a few times. The rearrangement links TRBV19 to TRBJ2-2, with D hard to call. Germline V lookup: CDR1 LNHDA, CDR2 SQIVND (reference sequence). This CDR3 is built from 14 residues. V was cut by 3 bases and J by 2 bases, with 7 bases left in between. This CDR3 reads CASSIPGNTGELFF. CDR3 DNA sequence: TGTGCCAGTAGTATTCCGGGTAACACCGGGGAGCTGTTTTTT.

The V gene is TRBV4-1, the J gene TRBJ1-1; 8 bases map to TRBD1. V lost 0 bases and J lost 5; bases outside the gene matches: 17. The CDR3 is made up of 19 amino acids. The V gene's germline CDR1 is MGHRA and CDR2 YSYEKL. CDR3 residues: CASSQDSEDRALERTEAFF. The CDR3 nucleotides read TGCGCCAGCAGCCAAGACTCCGAGGACAGGGCTCTCGAGAGGACTGAAGCTTTCTTT.

The V call is TRBV6-1, the J call TRBJ2-1; a weak D match, TRBD2 (6 bases). The germline V gene has CDR1 MNHNS and CDR2 SASEGT. The CDR3 has 18 residues. The germline V and J ends were trimmed by 7 bases and 5 bases, with 27 bases remaining between them. The CDR3 bases are TGTGCCAGCATCCCAAGGGGAGGAAAACCCCGGGTAGACAATGAGCAGTTCTTC. It encodes CASIPRGGKPRVDNEQFF.

The chain joins TRBV5-5 to TRBJ2-7, with 12 bases that match TRBD1. This CDR3 is built from 16 residues. After removal of 0 bases from V and 6 bases from J, the junction contained 7 bases not matched to a gene. The germline V gene has CDR1 SGHKS and CDR2 YYEKEE (reference sequence). In nucleotides, the CDR3 is TGTGCCAGCAGCTTGGATTTGGGACAGGGGGCCCTCGAGCAGTACTTC. Its translation is CASSLDLGQGALEQYF.

This clonotype came up a few times. This chain connects TRBV6-1 to TRBJ1-1, with a tentative D call TRBD1 (5 bases). The CDR3 totals 14 residues. With 6 bases removed from V and 6 bases from J, the gap between germline ends came to 17 bases. Germline CDR1 reads MNHNS; CDR2 reads SASEGT. The CDR3 bases are TGTGCCAGCAGGAAGGGACCCCAAGACGCTGAAGCTTTCTTT. Residues: CASRKGPQDAEAFF.

This clonotype was picked up many times. The chain has TRBV20-1 and TRBJ2-1, with D unclear. The CDR3 extends over 15 amino acids. Trimming stripped 0 bases from V and 0 bases from J, with 9 bases between. CDR1 DFQATT and CDR2 SNEGSKA come from the germline V gene (reference sequence). This CDR3 is CSARDAASSYNEQFF. The CDR3, as DNA: TGCAGTGCTAGAGATGCGGCCAGCTCCTACAATGAGCAGTTCTTC.

The chain employs TRBV10-3 and TRBJ2-7; TRBD1 agrees at 11 bases. Germline V gives CDR1 ENHRY, CDR2 SYGVKD. V gave up 6 bases and J gave up 5 bases; unmatched junction bases: 3. This CDR3 is 13 amino acids long. The CDR3 bases are TGTGCCATCAGGCGGGACAGGGGGGACGAGCAGTACTTC. Protein: CAIRRDRGDEQYF.

This clonotype was seen only a few times. V usage is TRBV11-2 and J usage is TRBJ1-2; no clear D gene. Trimming shortened V by 5 bases and J by 1 base, and 23 bases separated the two germline ends. This CDR3 contains 18 residues. CDR1 and CDR2 (germline): SGHAT, FQNNGV. CDR3 residues: CASSPLKVGPPVNYGYTF. The CDR3 coding sequence is TGTGCCAGCAGCCCCCTGAAAGTCGGTCCCCCAGTTAACTATGGCTACACCTTC.

The chain is built from TRBV7-9 and TRBJ2-1, with a weak D call TRBD2 (6 bases). The CDR3 is 17 amino acids. V shed 1 base and J shed 0 bases, with 13 bases lying between them. Germline values: CDR1 SEHNR, CDR2 FQNEAQ (reference sequence). The CDR3 coding sequence is TGTGCCAGCAGCTTAGTTGGAGGGAGGAGCTCCTACAATGAGCAGTTCTTC. Protein sequence: CASSLVGGRSSYNEQFF.